The table lists the clone carrying this TCR beta chain with a count of one. V lost 6 bases to trimming and J lost 1 base; unmatched junction nucleotides: 11. The CDR3 spans 17 residues. The germline V gene encodes CDR1 MNHNS and CDR2 SASEGT. This sample stems from a study of T-cell memory formation after mild COVID-19. Study at large: Across donors, TCR clusters were largely donor specific.

It was 5'RACE with constant-segment primers that produced the TCR alpha and TCR beta cDNA libraries, which carried sample barcodes and UMIs. TCRdb fed the 5' RACE reads into MiXCR, producing one record per CDR3 protein. The table shows roughly 580,000 distinct CDR3 sequences, with approximately 19% occurring only once. The V gene is TRBV6-1, the J gene TRBJ2-2; 7 bases align to TRBD1. The sequencing input was PBMCs or a T cell subset sorted from them (not recorded which). The receptor comes from an adult woman who had mild COVID-19 (a few samples of this study predate the infection). Cell type and time point are not known. Written as DNA, the CDR3 is TGTGCCAGCAGCAGCCGCCGGGACAGTTTGAACACCGGGGAGCTGTTTTTT. It encodes CASSSRRDSLNTGELFF.